The T cell receptor beta chain under discussion was sequenced for a study of CD8 T cells in ankylosing spondylitis. Study-wide findings and caveats: Significantly higher representation of disease-linked clones was reported for matched ankylosing spondylitis synovial fluid. Past research had described some motif variants in reactive arthritis synovial fluid and blood. Seven or eight highly homologous variants made up a TCR beta motif, and this motif appeared characteristic of ankylosing spondylitis blood.

Germline loops: CDR1 MNHNS, CDR2 SASEGT. Trimming removed 6 bases from V and 4 bases from J, with 10 bases in between. This CDR3 region has 14 residues. This clonotype has ten or more counts. Its antigen is not known. 5'-RACE, quantitative and with molecular barcodes, yielded the TCR beta libraries. TCRdb reprocessed the 5' RACE reads with MiXCR, giving one entry per CDR3 protein. The sample contains roughly 490,000 distinct CDR3 sequences, roughly 5.2% of which appear only once. The chain recombines TRBV6-1 with TRBJ2-6; D ambiguous. Sequencing was carried out using blood, either unsorted or a sorted T cell fraction (not recorded which). The receptor's source is a male donor with ankylosing spondylitis. The DNA of the CDR3 is TGTGCCAGCAGCCGCTTAACGGGGGCCAACGTCCTGACTTTC. Translated, it gives CASSRLTGANVLTF.